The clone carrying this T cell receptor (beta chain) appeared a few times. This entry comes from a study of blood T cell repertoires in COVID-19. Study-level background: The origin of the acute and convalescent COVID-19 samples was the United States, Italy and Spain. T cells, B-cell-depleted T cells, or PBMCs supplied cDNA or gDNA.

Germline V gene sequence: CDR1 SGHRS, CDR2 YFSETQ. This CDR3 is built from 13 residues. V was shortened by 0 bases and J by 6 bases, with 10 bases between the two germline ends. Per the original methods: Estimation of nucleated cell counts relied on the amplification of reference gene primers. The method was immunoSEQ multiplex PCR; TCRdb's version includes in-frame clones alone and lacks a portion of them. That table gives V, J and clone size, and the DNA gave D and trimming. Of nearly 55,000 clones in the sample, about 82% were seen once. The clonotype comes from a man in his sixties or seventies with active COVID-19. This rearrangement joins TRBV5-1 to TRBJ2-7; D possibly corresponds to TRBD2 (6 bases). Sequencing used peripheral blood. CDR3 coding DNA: TGCGCCAGCAGCTTGGGGGAGGCGGGCGAGCAGTACTTC. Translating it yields CASSLGEAGEQYF. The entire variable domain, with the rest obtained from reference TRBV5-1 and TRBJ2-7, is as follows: KAGVTQTPRYLIKTRGQQVTLSCSPISGHRSVSWYQQTPGQGLQFLFEYFSETQRNKGNFPGRFSGRQFSNSRSEMNVSTLELGDSALYLCASSLGEAGEQYFGPGTRLTVT.